This is a list of T cell receptor beta chains from one sample in a study of radiation and T cells in renal cell carcinoma. Clones were sequenced by immunoSEQ multiplex PCR, and TCRdb holds only the in-frame ones, with some missing. The sample records 140,000 or so clones, 75% to 90% being singletons. The sequencing here drew on blood, taken from a patient whose treatment included radiotherapy and nephrectomy. These receptors originate from a woman in her forties or fifties with renal cell carcinoma. The CDR3 runs from the conserved cysteine through the conserved F or W. The D gene is left open where the match is weak. Clone size, where shown, is once, few, many, or a class for clones that have expanded.

j_gene: TRBJ2-2
d_gene: TRBD2
v_gene: TRBV13
abundance: -
CDR3nt: TGTGCCAGCAGCACCCGACTAGCGGGAGGATCATTACTGGGAGAGAACACCGGGGAGCTGTTTTTT
CDR3aa: CASSTRLAGGSLLGENTGELFF

j_gene: TRBJ1-2
d_gene: -
v_gene: TRBV7-9
abundance: -
CDR3nt: TGTGCCAGCAACGAAGGGTCACGGAGCTATGGCTACACCTTC
CDR3aa: CASNEGSRSYGYTF

j_gene: TRBJ2-7
d_gene: TRBD2
v_gene: TRBV27
abundance: -
CDR3nt: TGTGCCAGCAGTGCCCTAGCGGGGACCTACGAGCAGTACTTC
CDR3aa: CASSALAGTYEQYF

j_gene: TRBJ2-7
d_gene: -
v_gene: TRBV19
abundance: -
CDR3nt: TGTGCCAGTAGTATAGGGCACATACACTACGAGCAGTACTTC
CDR3aa: CASSIGHIHYEQYF

j_gene: TRBJ1-2
d_gene: -
v_gene: TRBV7-2
abundance: -
CDR3nt: TGTGCCAGCAGCGTTGCCGGGGCTTCTACCTATGGCTACACCTTC
CDR3aa: CASSVAGASTYGYTF

j_gene: TRBJ2-1
d_gene: -
v_gene: TRBV4-1
abundance: -
CDR3nt: TGCGCCAGCAGCCAATCTTTCGCAGGGGCCTCCTACAATGAGCAGTTCTTC
CDR3aa: CASSQSFAGASYNEQFF

j_gene: TRBJ2-3
d_gene: -
v_gene: TRBV6-1
abundance: once
CDR3nt: TGTGCCAGCAGTCACAATCCTAGCACAGATACGCAGTATTTT
CDR3aa: CASSHNPSTDTQYF

j_gene: TRBJ1-4
d_gene: -
v_gene: TRBV15
abundance: -
CDR3nt: TGTGCCACCCGAAACTCCCCCTCTAATGAAAAACTGTTTTTT
CDR3aa: CATRNSPSNEKLFF

j_gene: TRBJ2-5
d_gene: -
v_gene: TRBV7-8
abundance: -
CDR3nt: TGTGCCAGCAGCTTAGCCCAAGAGACCCAGTACTTC
CDR3aa: CASSLAQETQYF

j_gene: TRBJ2-1
d_gene: TRBD1
v_gene: TRBV28
abundance: -
CDR3nt: TGTGCCAGCAGTGCACCCTCGGGACAGGGACTGTTCTTC
CDR3aa: CASSAPSGQGLFF

j_gene: TRBJ1-3
d_gene: -
v_gene: TRBV4-3
abundance: -
CDR3nt: TGCGCCAGCAGCCAAGAAAATGAGGGAAATGGAAACACCATATATTTT
CDR3aa: CASSQENEGNGNTIYF

j_gene: TRBJ2-3
d_gene: -
v_gene: TRBV19
abundance: -
CDR3nt: TGTGCCAGTAGTATTGGGAGAACCAAGGGAGATACGCAGTATTTT
CDR3aa: CASSIGRTKGDTQYF

j_gene: TRBJ2-5
d_gene: TRBD2
v_gene: TRBV5-8
abundance: once
CDR3nt: TGTGCCAGCAGCCTCGGGAGGGGAGAGACCCAGTACTTC
CDR3aa: CASSLGRGETQYF

j_gene: TRBJ1-2
d_gene: -
v_gene: TRBV6-5
abundance: -
CDR3nt: TGTGCCAGCACCCCCCCGGGGGGCGCCGGCTACACCTTC
CDR3aa: CASTPPGGAGYTF

j_gene: TRBJ1-4
d_gene: -
v_gene: TRBV5-1
abundance: -
CDR3nt: TGCGCCAGCAGCTTGCGAGTGAACCAGGGTACTAATGAAAAACTGTTTTTT
CDR3aa: CASSLRVNQGTNEKLFF

j_gene: TRBJ1-1
d_gene: TRBD1
v_gene: TRBV6-5
abundance: -
CDR3nt: TGTGCCAGCATGGCCAGGGGGCAGAACACTGAAGCTTTCTTT
CDR3aa: CASMARGQNTEAFF

j_gene: TRBJ2-1
d_gene: -
v_gene: TRBV14
abundance: -
CDR3nt: TGTGCCAGCAGCCAAGATCTATTTAGCGCCAACTACAATGAGCAGTTCTTC
CDR3aa: CASSQDLFSANYNEQFF

j_gene: TRBJ2-5
d_gene: TRBD2
v_gene: TRBV4-1
abundance: -
CDR3nt: TGCGCCAGCAGCCAAGGTGTATCGGCGGGGAGGGTAGAGACCCAGTACTTC
CDR3aa: CASSQGVSAGRVETQYF

j_gene: TRBJ1-2
d_gene: -
v_gene: TRBV7-9
abundance: -
CDR3nt: TGTGCCAGCAGCTTAGGAGTCAGTCCCCGGTATGGCTACACCTTC
CDR3aa: CASSLGVSPRYGYTF

j_gene: TRBJ1-2
d_gene: -
v_gene: TRBV15
abundance: -
CDR3nt: TGTGCCACCAGCAGAGGGGGGCACGGCTATGGCTACACCTTC
CDR3aa: CATSRGGHGYGYTF

j_gene: TRBJ1-3
d_gene: -
v_gene: TRBV6-5
abundance: -
CDR3nt: TGTGCCAGCAGCCCTGAGACAATCGGAAACACCATATATTTT
CDR3aa: CASSPETIGNTIYF

j_gene: TRBJ2-7
d_gene: -
v_gene: TRBV9
abundance: once
CDR3nt: TGTGCCAGCAGCGTCCAGGGGGACTTGGCCTACGAGCAGTACTTC
CDR3aa: CASSVQGDLAYEQYF